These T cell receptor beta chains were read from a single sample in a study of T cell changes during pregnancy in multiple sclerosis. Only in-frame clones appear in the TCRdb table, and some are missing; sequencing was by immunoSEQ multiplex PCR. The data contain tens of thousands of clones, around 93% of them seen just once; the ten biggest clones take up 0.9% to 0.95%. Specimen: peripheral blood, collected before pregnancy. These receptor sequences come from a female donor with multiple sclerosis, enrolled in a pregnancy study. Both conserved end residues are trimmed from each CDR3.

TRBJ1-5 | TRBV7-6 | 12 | ASSLRGRDQPQH
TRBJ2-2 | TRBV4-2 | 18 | ASSRRGQGLEGLRTGELF
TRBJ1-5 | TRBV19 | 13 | ASRPAPGGNQPQH
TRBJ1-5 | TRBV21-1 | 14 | ASSKRPNRGSQPQH
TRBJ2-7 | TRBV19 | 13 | ASSSQGVSSYEQY
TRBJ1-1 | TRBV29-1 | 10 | SVEGQGSEAF
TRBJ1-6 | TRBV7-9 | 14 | ASSANRSSYNSPLH
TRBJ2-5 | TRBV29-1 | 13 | SVEDKTNTAETQY
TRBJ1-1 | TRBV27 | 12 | ASRKTGSNTEAF
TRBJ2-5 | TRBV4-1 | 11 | ASSLGTRETQY
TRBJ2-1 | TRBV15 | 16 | ATSRDVRTVMGINEQF
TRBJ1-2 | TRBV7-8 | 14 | ASSLGPGQGAYGYT
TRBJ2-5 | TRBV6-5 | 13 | ASSTRDRGGETQY
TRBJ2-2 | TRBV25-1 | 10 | ASTDFTGELF
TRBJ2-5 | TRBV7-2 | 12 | ASSQTGGRETQY
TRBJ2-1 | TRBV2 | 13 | ASRDRGHYYNEQF
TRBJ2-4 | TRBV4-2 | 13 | ASRREGEFQNIQY
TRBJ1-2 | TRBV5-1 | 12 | ASSGAQPGDGYT
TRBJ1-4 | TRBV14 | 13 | ASSQLRDRAEKLF
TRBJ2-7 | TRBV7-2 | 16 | ASTPWPGQALFLYEQY
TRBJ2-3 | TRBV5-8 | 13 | ASSLLRGSTDTQY
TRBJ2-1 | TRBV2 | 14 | ASSVVEGGSRSEQF
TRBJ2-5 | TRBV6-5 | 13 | ASSSFGTVQETQY
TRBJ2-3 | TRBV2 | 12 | ASIFGTGGDTQY
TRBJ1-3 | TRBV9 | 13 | ASSVAPGGGNTIY
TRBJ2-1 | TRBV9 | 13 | ASSVVAGSYNEQF
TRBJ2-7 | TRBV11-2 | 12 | ASSLVGVKYEQY
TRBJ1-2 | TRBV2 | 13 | ASSEARQGDYGYT
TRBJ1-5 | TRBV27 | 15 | ASSSVVLPGGNQPQH
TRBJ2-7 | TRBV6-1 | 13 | ASSDGVLTAYEQY
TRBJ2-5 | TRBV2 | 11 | ASTLDREATQY
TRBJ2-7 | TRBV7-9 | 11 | ASTRAGGYEQY
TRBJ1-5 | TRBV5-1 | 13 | ASSLEGTGNQPQH
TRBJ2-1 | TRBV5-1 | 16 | ASSLGPSSESSYNEQF
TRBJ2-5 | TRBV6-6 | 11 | ASSYQEGETQY
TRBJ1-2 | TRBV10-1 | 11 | ASSRDTNYGYT
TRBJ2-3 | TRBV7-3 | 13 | ASSLSGGASDTQY
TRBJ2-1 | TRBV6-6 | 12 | ASRRQRFRDEQF
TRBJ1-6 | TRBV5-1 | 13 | ASSLDSTINSPLH
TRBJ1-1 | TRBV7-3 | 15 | ASSLNPGRGLNTEAF
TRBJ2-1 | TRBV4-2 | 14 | ASSLGGTGGFDEQF
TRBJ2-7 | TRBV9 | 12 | ASSVGGVDYEQY